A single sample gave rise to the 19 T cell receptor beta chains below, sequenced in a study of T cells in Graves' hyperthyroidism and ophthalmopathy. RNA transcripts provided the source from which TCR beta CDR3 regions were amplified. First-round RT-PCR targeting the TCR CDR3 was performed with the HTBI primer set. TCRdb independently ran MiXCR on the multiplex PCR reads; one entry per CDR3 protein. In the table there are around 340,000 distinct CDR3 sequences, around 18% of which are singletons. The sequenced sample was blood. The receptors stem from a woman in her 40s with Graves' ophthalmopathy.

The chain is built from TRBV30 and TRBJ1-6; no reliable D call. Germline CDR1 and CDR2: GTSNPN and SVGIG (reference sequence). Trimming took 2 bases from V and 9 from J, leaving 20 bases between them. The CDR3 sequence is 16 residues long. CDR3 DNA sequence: TGTGCCTGGAGTCTCGGGCAGAGGGTGACTGTTTCACCCCTCCACTTT. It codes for CAWSLGQRVTVSPLHF.

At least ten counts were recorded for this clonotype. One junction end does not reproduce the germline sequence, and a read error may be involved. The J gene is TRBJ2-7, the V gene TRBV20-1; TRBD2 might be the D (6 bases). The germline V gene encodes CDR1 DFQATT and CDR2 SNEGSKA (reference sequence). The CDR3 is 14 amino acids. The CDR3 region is CSASPLALSYEQYF. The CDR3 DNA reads TGCAGCGCTAGTCCCCTAGCGCTCTCCTACGAGCAGTACTTC.

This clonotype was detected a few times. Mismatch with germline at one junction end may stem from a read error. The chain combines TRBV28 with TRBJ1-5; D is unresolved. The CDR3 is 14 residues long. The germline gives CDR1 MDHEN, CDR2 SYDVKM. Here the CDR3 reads CASSRVRFRQPQLF. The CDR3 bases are TGTGCCAGCAGTCGCGTCAGGTTTCGGCAGCCCCAGCTTTTT. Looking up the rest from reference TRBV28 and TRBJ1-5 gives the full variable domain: DVKVTQSSRYLVKRTGEKVFLECVQDMDHENMFWYRQDPGLGLRLIYFSYDVKMKEKGDIPEGYSVSREKKERFSLILESASTNQTSMYLCASSRVRFRQPQLFGDGTRLSIL.

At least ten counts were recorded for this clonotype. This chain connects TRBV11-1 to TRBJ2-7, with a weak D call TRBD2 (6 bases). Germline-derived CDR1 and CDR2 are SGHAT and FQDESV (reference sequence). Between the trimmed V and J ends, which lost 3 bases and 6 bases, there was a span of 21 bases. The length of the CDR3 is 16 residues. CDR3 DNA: TGTGCCAGCAGCTTGAGCGGAATCGGGGGAGGCGGCGAGCAGTACTTC. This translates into CASSLSGIGGGGEQYF.

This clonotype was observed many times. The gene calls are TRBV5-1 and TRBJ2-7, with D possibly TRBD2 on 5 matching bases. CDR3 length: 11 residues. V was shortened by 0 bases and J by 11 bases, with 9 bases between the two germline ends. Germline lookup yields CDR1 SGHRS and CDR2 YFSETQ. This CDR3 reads CASSLGEFEYF. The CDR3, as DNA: TGCGCCAGCAGCTTGGGGGAGTTTGAGTACTTC. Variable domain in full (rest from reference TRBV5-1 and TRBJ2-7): KAGVTQTPRYLIKTRGQQVTLSCSPISGHRSVSWYQQTPGQGLQFLFEYFSETQRNKGNFPGRFSGRQFSNSRSEMNVSTLELGDSALYLCASSLGEFEYFGPGTRLTVT.

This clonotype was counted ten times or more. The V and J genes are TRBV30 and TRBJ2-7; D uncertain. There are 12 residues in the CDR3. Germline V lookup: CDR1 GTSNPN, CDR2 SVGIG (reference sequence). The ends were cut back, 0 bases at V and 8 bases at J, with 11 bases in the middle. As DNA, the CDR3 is TGTGCCTGGAGTGTAGCTCCCCCCAAGCAGTACTTC. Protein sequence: CAWSVAPPKQYF.

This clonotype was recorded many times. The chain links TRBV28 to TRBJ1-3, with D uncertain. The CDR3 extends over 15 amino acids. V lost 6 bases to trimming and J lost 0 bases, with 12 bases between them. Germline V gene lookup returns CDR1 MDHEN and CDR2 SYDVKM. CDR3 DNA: TGTGCCAGCAGCCTTACCACACCCTCTGGAAACACCATATATTTT. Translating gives CASSLTTPSGNTIYF.

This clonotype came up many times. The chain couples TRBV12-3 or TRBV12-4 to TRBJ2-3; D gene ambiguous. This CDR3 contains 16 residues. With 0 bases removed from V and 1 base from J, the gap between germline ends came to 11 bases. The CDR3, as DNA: TGTGCCAGCAGTTTAGCCCTATCCCGGGGCACAGATACGCAGTATTTT. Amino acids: CASSLALSRGTDTQYF.

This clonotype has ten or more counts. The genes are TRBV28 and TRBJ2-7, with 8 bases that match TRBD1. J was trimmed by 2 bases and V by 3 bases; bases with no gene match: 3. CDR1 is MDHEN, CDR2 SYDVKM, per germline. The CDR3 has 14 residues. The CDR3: CASSFETGAYEQYF. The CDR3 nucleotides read TGTGCCAGCAGTTTCGAGACAGGGGCCTACGAGCAGTACTTC.

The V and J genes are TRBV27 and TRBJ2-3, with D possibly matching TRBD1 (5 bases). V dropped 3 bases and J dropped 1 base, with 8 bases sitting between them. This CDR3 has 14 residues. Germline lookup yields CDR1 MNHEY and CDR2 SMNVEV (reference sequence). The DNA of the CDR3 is TGTGCCAGCAGTTTTAACAGGCGCACAGATACGCAGTATTTT. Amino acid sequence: CASSFNRRTDTQYF.

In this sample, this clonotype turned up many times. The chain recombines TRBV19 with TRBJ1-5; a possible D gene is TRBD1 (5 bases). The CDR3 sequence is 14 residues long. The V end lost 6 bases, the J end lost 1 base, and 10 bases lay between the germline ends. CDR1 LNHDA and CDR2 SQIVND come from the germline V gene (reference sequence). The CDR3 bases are TGTGCCAGTAGCGCAGGGCCAAGCAATCAGCCCCAGCATTTT. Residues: CASSAGPSNQPQHF.

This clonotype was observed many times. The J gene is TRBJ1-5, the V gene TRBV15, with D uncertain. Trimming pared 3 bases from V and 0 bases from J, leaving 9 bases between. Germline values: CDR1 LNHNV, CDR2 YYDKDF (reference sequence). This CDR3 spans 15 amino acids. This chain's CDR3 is CATSSEGYSNQPQHF. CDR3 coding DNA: TGTGCCACCAGCAGTGAAGGATATAGCAATCAGCCCCAGCATTTT.

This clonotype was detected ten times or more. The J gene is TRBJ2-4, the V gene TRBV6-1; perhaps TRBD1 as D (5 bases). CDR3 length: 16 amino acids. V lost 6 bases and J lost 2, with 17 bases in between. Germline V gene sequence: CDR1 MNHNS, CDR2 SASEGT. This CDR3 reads CASSPGPGYSKNIQYF. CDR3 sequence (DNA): TGTGCCAGCAGCCCCGGACCAGGGTATTCCAAAAACATTCAGTACTTC.

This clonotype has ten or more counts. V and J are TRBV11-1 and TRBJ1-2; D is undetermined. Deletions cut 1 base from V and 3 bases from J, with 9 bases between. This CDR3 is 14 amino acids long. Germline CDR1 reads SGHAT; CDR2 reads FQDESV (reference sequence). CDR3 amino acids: CASSLDTVDYGYTF. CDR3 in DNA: TGTGCCAGCAGCTTAGACACCGTGGACTATGGCTACACCTTC.

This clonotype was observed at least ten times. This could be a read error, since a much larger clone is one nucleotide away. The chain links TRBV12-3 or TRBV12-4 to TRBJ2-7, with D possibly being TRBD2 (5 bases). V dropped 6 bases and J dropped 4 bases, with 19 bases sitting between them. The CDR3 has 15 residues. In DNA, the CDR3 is TGTGCCAGCAGCTCGCCTAGCCAGAGTTATTACGAGCAGTACTTC. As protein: CASSSPSQSYYEQYF.

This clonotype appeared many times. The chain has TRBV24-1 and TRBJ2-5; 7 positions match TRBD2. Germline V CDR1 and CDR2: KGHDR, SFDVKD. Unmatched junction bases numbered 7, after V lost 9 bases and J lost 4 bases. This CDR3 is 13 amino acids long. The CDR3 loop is CATGGGGAETQYF. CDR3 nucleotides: TGTGCCACCGGGGGGGGAGGGGCAGAGACCCAGTACTTC.

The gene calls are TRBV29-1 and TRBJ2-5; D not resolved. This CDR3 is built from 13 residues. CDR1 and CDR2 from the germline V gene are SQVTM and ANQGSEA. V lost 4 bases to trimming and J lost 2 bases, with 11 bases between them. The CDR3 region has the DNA TGCAGCGTTGGGGCGTCGGATCAAGAGACCCAGTACTTC. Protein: CSVGASDQETQYF.

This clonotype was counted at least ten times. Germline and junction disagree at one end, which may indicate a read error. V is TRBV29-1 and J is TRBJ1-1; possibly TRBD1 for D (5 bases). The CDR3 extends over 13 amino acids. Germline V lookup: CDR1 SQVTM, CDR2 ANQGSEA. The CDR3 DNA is TGCAGCGTCCCGGGACTTTGGAACACTGAAGTTTTCTTT. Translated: CSVPGLWNTEVFF.

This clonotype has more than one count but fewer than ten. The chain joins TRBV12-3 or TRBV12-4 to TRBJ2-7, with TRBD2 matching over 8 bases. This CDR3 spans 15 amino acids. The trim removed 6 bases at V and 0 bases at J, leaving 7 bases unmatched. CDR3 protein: CASREAGTSSYEQYF. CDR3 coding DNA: TGTGCCAGCAGGGAAGCCGGGACTAGCTCCTACGAGCAGTACTTC.